A single T cell receptor beta chain is shown here with its context. Its antigen is unidentified. This record comes from a study of shared clonotypes between healthy human individuals. The study ran the assay at deep level. Sequencing was performed with immunoSEQ multiplex PCR; in TCRdb, only in-frame clones are kept and a portion is missing. The table has 2 million to 3 million clones, 93% seen once. Findings and limits, study-wide: Across a handful of donors, naive CD4 shared 4.5% to 6%, naive CD8 around 3.5%, memory CD4 more than 2%, memory CD8 roughly 0.37%. Naive subsets generally had larger estimated richness than memory subsets.

The CDR3 is made up of 15 amino acids. V was trimmed by 1 base and J by 2 bases, leaving 12 bases between them. Germline CDR1 and CDR2: SGHTA and FQGNSA. Sequencing used naive CD4+ T cells from PBMCs. Subset noted: CD45RA+ positively selected. The receptor was derived from a man younger than 35 in good health. Some clones in this sample may be carry-over from other donors' samples. V is TRBV7-2 and J is TRBJ2-7; no clear D gene. CDR3 coding DNA: TGTGCCAGCAGCTTAGGCAATGGTGGGGCCTACGAGCAGTACTTC. Translation: CASSLGNGGAYEQYF.